These 6 T cell receptor beta chains were all obtained from the same sample, sequenced in a study of sequential checkpoint blockade in melanoma. Treatment denoted: randomized to nivolumab then ipilimumab (arm A) or the reverse (arm B). The protocol was immunoSEQ multiplex PCR, while the TCRdb copy is restricted to in-frame clones and leaves out a portion. The sample consists of about 27,000 clones, roughly 80% of them appearing once. The specimen was CD8+ T cells sorted from blood (inferred from file names), collected from a patient given nivolumab and ipilimumab in sequence. Receptors originate from a human donor with melanoma.

Worth noting for this clone: Other DNA sequences from this sample encode an identical CDR3 as well. The chain has TRBV5-1 and TRBJ1-1, with D tentatively TRBD1 (6 bases). The CDR3 runs 14 residues. Per germline, CDR1 SGHRS and CDR2 YFSETQ. V was trimmed by 1 base and J by 5 bases, leaving 12 bases between them. The CDR3 nucleotides read TGCGCCAGCAGCTTGACGGGAGGGGGGACTGAAGCTTTCTTT. It codes for CASSLTGGGTEAFF.

This clone has only one observation. The chain employs TRBV30 and TRBJ2-3; 15 positions match TRBD2. Looked up from germline, CDR1 is GTSNPN and CDR2 is SVGIG (reference sequence). The ends lost 0 bases at V and 2 bases at J; junction bases unmatched: 3. The CDR3 consists of 17 residues. CDR3: CAWSVGTSGGPTDTQYF. The CDR3 DNA follows: TGTGCCTGGAGTGTAGGGACTAGCGGGGGGCCCACAGATACGCAGTATTTT.

This chain connects TRBV5-8 to TRBJ2-7; 8 bases fit TRBD2. CDR3 size: 18 residues. After removal of 3 bases from V and 0 bases from J, the junction contained 14 bases not matched to a gene. Germline V gene sequence: CDR1 SGHTS, CDR2 YDEGEE. The chain's CDR3 is CASSSEALERGPSYEQYF. The CDR3 DNA reads as TGTGCCAGCAGCTCGGAGGCGTTGGAGCGGGGGCCCTCCTACGAGCAGTACTTC.

V is TRBV7-9 and J is TRBJ2-7; a weak D match, TRBD1 (6 bases). This CDR3 has 13 amino acids. Germline-derived CDR1 and CDR2 are SEHNR and FQNEAQ (reference sequence). V lost 6 bases to trimming and J lost 6 bases, with 15 bases between them. CDR3 sequence (DNA): TGTGCCAGCAGTCCCCAGGGGTCCCTCGAGCAGTACTTC. It yields the protein CASSPQGSLEQYF. Variable domain in full (rest from reference TRBV7-9 and TRBJ2-7): DTGVSQNPRHKITKRGQNVTFRCDPISEHNRLYWYRQTLGQGPEFLTYFQNEAQLEKSRLLSDRFSAERPKGSFSTLEIQRTEQGDSAMYLCASSPQGSLEQYFGPGTRLTVT.

V gene TRBV11-3 combines with J gene TRBJ2-1; TRBD2 matches at 9 bases. The V and J ends lost 4 bases and 4 bases, in that order; junction bases with no gene match: 11. CDR1 and CDR2 from the germline V gene are SGHNT and YENEEA. The CDR3 has 17 residues. CDR3 loop: CASSSRTGTSKYNEQFF. The CDR3 nucleotides are TGTGCCAGCAGCTCCCGCACCGGGACTAGCAAGTACAATGAGCAGTTCTTC.

This chain joins TRBV6-6 and TRBJ2-2, with D possibly matching TRBD2 (5 bases). The V end lost 1 base, the J end lost 1 base, and 7 bases lay between the germline ends. Germline CDR1 MNHNY, CDR2 SVGAGI (reference sequence). This CDR3 is built from 15 residues. The CDR3 protein is CASSYFAGNTGELFF. CDR3 coding DNA: TGTGCCAGCAGTTACTTTGCGGGGAACACCGGGGAGCTGTTTTTT.